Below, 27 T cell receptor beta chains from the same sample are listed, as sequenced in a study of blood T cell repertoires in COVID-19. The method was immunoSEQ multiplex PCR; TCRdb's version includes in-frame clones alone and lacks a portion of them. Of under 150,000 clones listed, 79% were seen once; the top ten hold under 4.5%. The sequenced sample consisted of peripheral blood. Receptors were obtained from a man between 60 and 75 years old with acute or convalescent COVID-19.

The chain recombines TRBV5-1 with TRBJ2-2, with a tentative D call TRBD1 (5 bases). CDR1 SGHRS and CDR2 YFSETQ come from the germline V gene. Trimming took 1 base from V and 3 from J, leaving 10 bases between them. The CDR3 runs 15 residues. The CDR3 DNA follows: TGCGCCAGCAGCTTGCAAGGGGCAGACACCGGGGAGCTGTTTTTT. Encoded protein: CASSLQGADTGELFF.

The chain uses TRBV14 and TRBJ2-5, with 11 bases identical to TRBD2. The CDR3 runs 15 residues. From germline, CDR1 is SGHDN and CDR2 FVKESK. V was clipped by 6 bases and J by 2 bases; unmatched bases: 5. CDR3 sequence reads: CASSSASGRQETQYF. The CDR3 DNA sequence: TGTGCCAGCAGTTCGGCTAGCGGGAGGCAAGAGACCCAGTACTTC.

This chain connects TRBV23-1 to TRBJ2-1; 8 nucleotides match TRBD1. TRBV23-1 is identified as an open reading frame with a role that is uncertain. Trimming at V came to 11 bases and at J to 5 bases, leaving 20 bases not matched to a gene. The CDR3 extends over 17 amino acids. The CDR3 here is CALNAGGAPGINNEQFF. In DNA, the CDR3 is TGCGCCCTGAATGCAGGGGGCGCACCGGGTATCAACAATGAGCAGTTCTTC.

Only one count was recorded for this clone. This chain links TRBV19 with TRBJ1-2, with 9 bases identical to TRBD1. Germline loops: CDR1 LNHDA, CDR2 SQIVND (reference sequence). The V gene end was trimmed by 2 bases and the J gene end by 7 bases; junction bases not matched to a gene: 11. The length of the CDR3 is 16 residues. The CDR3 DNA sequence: TGTGCCAGTAGTATACGCCCTAGACAGGGGGACGGTGGCTACACCTTC. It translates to CASSIRPRQGDGGYTF.

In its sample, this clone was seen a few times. CDR3 DNA: TGCAGTGCTAGTGAGACCCTCGGAGAATACCAGCCCCAGCATTTT. Its translation: CSASETLGEYQPQHF. The chain recombines TRBV20-1 with TRBJ1-5; D gene unclear. From germline, CDR1 is DFQATT and CDR2 SNEGSKA (reference sequence). V lost 3 bases and J 7 bases, leaving 19 bases between the germline ends. The CDR3 contains 15 residues.

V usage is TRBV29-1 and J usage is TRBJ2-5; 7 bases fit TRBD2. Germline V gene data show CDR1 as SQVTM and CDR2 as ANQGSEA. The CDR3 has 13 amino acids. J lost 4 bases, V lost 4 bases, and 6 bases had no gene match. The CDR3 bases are TGCAGCGTTGGGGAGGGACGGGGAGAGACCCAGTACTTC. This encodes CSVGEGRGETQYF.

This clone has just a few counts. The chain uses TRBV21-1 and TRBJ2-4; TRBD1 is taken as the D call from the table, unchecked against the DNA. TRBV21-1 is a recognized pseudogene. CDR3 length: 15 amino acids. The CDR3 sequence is CASSKAHRLKNIQYF. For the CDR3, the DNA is TGTGCCAGCAGCAAAGCGCACAGGCTAAAAAACATTCAGTACTTC.

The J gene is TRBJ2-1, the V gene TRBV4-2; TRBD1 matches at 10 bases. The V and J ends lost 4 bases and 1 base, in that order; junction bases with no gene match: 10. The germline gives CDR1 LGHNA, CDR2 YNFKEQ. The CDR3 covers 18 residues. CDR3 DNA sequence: TGTGCCAGCAGCCCGGACAGGGGGGGGTTGGGGTCCTACAATGAGCAGTTCTTC. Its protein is CASSPDRGGLGSYNEQFF.

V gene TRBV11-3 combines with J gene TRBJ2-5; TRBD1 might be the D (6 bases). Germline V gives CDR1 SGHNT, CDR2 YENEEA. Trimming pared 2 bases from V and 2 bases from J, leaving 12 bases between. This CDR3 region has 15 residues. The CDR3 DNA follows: TGTGCCAGCAGCTTAACCCAGGGGCCACAAGAGACCCAGTACTTC. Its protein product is CASSLTQGPQETQYF.

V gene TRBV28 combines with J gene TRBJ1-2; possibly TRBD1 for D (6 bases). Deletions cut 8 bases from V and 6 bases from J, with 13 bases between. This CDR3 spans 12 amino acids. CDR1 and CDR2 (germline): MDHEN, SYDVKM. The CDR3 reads CASAGGRHGYTF. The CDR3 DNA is TGTGCCAGCGCCGGGGGGCGTCATGGCTACACCTTC.

This CDR3 reads CASSSPTGGTEAFF. The CDR3 DNA is TGTGCCAGTAGTTCCCCGACAGGGGGCACTGAAGCTTTCTTT. This rearrangement joins TRBV19 to TRBJ1-1, with 9 bases identical to TRBD1. Per the germline V gene, CDR1 is LNHDA and CDR2 is SQIVND (reference sequence). Trimming took 5 bases from V and 4 from J; bases not matched to a gene: 5. This CDR3 spans 14 amino acids.

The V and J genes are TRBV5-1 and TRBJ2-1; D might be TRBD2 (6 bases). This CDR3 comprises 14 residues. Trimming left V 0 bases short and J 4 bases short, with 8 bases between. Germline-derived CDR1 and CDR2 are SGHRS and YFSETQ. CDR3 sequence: CASSLDSGYNEQFF. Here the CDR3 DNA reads TGCGCCAGCAGCTTGGACAGCGGGTACAATGAGCAGTTCTTC.

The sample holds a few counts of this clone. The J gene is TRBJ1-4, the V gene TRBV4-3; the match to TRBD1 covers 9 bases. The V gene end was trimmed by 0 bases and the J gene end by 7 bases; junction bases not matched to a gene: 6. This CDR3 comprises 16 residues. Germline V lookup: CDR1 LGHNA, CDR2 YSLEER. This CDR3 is CASSQEQGANGEKLFF. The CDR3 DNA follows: TGCGCCAGCAGCCAAGAACAGGGGGCAAATGGTGAAAAACTGTTTTTT.

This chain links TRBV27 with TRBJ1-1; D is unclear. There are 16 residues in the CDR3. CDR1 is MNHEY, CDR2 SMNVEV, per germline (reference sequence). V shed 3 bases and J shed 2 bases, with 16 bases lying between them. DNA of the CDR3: TGTGCCAGCAGTTTCGTCCCGCTCGGAGGAAACACTGAAGCTTTCTTT. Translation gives CASSFVPLGGNTEAFF.

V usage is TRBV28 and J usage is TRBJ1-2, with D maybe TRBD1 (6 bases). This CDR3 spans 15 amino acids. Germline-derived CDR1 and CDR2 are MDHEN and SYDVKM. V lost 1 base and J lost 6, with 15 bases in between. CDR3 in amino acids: CASSLSLAGVDGYTF. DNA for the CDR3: TGTGCCAGCAGTTTATCATTGGCAGGGGTGGATGGCTACACCTTC.

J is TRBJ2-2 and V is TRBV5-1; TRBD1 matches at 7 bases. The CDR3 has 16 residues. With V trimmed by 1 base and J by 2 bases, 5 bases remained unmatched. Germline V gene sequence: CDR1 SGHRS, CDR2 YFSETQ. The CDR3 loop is CASSLSTGANTGELFF. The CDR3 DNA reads TGCGCCAGCAGCTTGTCCACAGGGGCCAACACCGGGGAGCTGTTTTTT.

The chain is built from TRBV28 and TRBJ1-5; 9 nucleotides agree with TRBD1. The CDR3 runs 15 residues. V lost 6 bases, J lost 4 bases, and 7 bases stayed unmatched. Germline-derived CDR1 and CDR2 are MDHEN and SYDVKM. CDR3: CASRAVQGANQPQHF. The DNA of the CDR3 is TGTGCCAGCAGGGCGGTACAGGGGGCGAATCAGCCCCAGCATTTT.

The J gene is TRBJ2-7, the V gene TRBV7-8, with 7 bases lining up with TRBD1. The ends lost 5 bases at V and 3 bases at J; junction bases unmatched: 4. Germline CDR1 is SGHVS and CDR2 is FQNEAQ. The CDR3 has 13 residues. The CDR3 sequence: CASSPGTVYEQYF. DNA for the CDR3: TGTGCCAGCAGCCCCGGGACAGTCTACGAGCAGTACTTC.

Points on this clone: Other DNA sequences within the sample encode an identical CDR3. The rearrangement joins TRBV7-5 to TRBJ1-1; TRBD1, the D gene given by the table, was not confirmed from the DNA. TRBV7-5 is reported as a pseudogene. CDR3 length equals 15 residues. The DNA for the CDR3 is TGTGTCAGAAGTAAGAGGGGACAGCTCTTCACTGAAGCTTTCTTT. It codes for CVRSKRGQLFTEAFF.

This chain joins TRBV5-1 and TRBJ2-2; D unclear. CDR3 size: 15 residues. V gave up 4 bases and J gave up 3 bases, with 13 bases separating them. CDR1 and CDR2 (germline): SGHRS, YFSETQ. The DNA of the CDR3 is TGCGCCAGCAGCATCCGAGGTCCGGACACCGGGGAGCTGTTTTTT. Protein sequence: CASSIRGPDTGELFF.

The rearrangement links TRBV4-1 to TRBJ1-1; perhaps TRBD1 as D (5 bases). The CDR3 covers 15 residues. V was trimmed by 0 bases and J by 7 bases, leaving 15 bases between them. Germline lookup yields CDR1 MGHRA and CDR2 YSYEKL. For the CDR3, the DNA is TGCGCCAGCAGCCAAGATCTGGCCCGACAGAATGAAGCTTTCTTT. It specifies CASSQDLARQNEAFF.

DNA of the CDR3: TGTGCCAGTAGTAGGTCAGGCCAGCTGGCAGATACGCAGTATTTT. Its translation: CASSRSGQLADTQYF. V usage is TRBV19 and J usage is TRBJ2-3; D is unresolved. The CDR3 loop spans 15 amino acids. Germline V CDR1 and CDR2: LNHDA, SQIVND (reference sequence). Trimming removed 4 bases at V and 4 bases at J, with 15 bases between.

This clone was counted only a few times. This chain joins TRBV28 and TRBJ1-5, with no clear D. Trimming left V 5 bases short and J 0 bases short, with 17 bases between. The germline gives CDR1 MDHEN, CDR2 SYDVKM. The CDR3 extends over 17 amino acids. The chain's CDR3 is CASSPGEGSYSNQPQHF. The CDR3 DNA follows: TGTGCCAGCAGTCCTGGGGAGGGCAGCTATAGCAATCAGCCCCAGCATTTT.

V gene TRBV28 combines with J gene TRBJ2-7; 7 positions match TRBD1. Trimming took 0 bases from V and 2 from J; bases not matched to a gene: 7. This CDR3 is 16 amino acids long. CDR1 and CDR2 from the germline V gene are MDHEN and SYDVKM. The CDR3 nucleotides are TGTGCCAGCAGTTTATGGGGACAGACTACAACCTACGAGCAGTACTTC. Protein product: CASSLWGQTTTYEQYF.

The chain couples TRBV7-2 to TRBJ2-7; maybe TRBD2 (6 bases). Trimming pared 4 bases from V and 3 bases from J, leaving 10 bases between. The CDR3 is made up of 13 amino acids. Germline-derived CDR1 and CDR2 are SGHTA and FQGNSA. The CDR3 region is CASSSPGGYEQYF. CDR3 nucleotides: TGTGCCAGCAGCTCTCCCGGGGGCTACGAGCAGTACTTC.

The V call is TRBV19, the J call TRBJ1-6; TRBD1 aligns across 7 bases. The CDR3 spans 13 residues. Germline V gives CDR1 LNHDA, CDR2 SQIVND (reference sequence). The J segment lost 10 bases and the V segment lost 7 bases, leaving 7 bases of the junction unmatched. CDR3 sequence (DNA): TGTGCCAGTAATTTCAGGGGGGACTCACCCCTCCACTTT. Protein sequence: CASNFRGDSPLHF.

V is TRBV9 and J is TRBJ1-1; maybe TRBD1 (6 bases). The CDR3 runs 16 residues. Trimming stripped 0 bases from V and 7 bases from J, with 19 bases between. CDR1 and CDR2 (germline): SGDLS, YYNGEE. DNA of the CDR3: TGTGCCAGCAGCGTAGTAACGGGGACAATCGGGATTGAAGCTTTCTTT. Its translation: CASSVVTGTIGIEAFF.